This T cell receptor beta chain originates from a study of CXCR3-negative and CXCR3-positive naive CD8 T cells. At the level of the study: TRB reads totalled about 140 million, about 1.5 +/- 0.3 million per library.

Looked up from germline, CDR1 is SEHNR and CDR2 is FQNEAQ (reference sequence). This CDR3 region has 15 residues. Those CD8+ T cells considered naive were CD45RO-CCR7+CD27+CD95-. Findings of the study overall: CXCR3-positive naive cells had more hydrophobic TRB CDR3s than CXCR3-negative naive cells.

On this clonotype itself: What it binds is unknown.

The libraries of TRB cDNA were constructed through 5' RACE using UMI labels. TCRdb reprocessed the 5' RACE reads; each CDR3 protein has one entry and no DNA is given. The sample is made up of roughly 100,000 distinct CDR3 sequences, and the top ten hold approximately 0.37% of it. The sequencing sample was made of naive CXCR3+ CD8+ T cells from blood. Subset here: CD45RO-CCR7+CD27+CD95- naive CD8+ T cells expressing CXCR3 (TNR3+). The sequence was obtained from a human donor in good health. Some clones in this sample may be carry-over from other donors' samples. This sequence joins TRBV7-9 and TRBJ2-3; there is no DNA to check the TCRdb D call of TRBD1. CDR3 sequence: CASSWTVYPTDTQYF.